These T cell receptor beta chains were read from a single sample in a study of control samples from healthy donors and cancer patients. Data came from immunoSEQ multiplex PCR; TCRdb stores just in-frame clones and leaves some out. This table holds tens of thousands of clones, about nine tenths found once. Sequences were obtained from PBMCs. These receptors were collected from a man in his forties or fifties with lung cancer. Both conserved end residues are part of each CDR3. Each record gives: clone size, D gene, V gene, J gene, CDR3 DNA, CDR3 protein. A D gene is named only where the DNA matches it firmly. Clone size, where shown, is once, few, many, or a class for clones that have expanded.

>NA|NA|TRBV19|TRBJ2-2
TGTGCCAGTAGGGACAGAACGAACACCGGGGAGCTGTTTTTT
CASRDRTNTGELFF
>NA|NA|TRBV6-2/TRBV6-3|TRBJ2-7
TGTGCCAGCAGTTATGGTACCCGCCGCTACGAGCAGTACTTC
CASSYGTRRYEQYF
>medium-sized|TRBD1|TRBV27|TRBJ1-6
TGTGCCAGCAGTTTAGTACAGGGGGCTGATTCACCCCTCCACTTT
CASSLVQGADSPLHF
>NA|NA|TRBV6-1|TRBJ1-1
TGTGCCAGCAGTGAGGGGGGGGGCACTGAAGCTTTCTTT
CASSEGGGTEAFF
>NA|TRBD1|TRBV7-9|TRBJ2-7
TGTGCCAGCAGCTTAGGGGACAGGGGAGGGCTCGAGCAGTACTTC
CASSLGDRGGLEQYF
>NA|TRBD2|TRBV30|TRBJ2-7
TGTGCCTGGAGTGGGGATGCGACTCGTAGCGGGGGGGCCGAGCAGTACTTC
CAWSGDATRSGGAEQYF
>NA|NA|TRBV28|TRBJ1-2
TGTGCCACTCTGCGGGGATCTAACTATGGCTACACCTTC
CATLRGSNYGYTF
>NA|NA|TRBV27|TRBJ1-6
TGTGCCAGCAGTTTTGACCGGGATTCACCCCTCCACTTT
CASSFDRDSPLHF
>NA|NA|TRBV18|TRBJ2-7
TGTGCCAGCTCACCAGGACAGCGGGAAGGGCAGCAGTACTTC
CASSPGQREGQQYF
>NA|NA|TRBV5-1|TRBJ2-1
TGCGCCAGCAGCTTCCCCTCGAGCTCCTACAATGAGCAGTTCTTC
CASSFPSSSYNEQFF
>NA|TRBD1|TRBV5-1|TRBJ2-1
TGCGCCAGCAGCTTGGGCCTGGGGACAGCAAGCTACAATGAGCAGTTCTTC
CASSLGLGTASYNEQFF
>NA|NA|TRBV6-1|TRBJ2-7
TGTGCCAGCAGTGAAACTCCAGCCTCCTACGAGCAGTACTTC
CASSETPASYEQYF
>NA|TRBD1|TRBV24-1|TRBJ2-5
TGTGCCACCAGTGATTCCGGGACAGGGAGAGGTTCGGAGACCCAGTACTTC
CATSDSGTGRGSETQYF
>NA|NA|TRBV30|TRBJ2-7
TGTGCCTGGGTGGGTGGGGACCGTATTGACGAGCAGTACTTC
CAWVGGDRIDEQYF
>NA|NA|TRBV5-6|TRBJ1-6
TGTGCCAGCAGCTTCGGTACCAATTCACCCCTCCACTTT
CASSFGTNSPLHF
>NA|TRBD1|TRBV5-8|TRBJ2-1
TGTGCCAGCAGCTTATACCGACAGGGCGAGCAGTTCTTC
CASSLYRQGEQFF
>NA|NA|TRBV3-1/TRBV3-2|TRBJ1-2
TGTGCCAGCAGCCGTCTAGGGGGGGACTATGGCTACACCTTC
CASSRLGGDYGYTF
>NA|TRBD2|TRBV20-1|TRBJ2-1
TGCAGTGCTAGTTTGCGGGGGGGCGGGGCCTACAATGAGCAGTTCTTC
CSASLRGGGAYNEQFF
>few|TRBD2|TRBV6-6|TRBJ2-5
TGTGCCAGCAGGGGGACTAGCGGTCAAGAGACCCAGTACTTC
CASRGTSGQETQYF
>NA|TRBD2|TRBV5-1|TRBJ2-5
TGCGCCAGCAGCTCCTCGGGACTAAAATTGCACTTC
CASSSSGLKLHF
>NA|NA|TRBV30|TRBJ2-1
TGTGCCTGGACCGTCCTCAGGGAGCAGTTCTTC
CAWTVLREQFF
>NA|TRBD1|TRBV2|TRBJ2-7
TGTGCCAGCAGTCCACAGGGGGCTGAGCAGTACTTC
CASSPQGAEQYF